The next 25 T cell receptor beta chains were all read from a single sample in a study of OX40 agonist ivuxolimab in advanced cancers. Sequencing was performed with immunoSEQ multiplex PCR; in TCRdb, only in-frame clones are kept and a portion is missing. The sample yields approximately 80,000 clones, approximately 90% seen once. The sequenced sample was CD4+ or CD8+ T cells sorted from blood, obtained in a trial of the OX40 agonist ivuxolimab. The receptors were sampled from an adult with an advanced solid tumor such as melanoma, head and neck, liver or kidney cancer.

This clone was seen more than once but under ten times. The chain has TRBV18 and TRBJ2-5; D gene unclear. The CDR3 length is 13 residues. Germline CDR1 is KGHSH and CDR2 is LQKENI. Trimming took 4 bases from V and 1 from J, leaving 7 bases between them. Here the CDR3 DNA reads TGTGCCAGCTCACAAGTTTCCCAAGAGACCCAGTACTTC. It is translated as CASSQVSQETQYF.

This clone was counted only a few times. The V gene is TRBV5-4, the J gene TRBJ2-3; perhaps TRBD1 as D (5 bases). Looked up from germline, CDR1 is SGHNT and CDR2 is YYREEE (reference sequence). The V and J ends lost 0 bases and 0 bases respectively, with 8 bases between them. The CDR3 runs 15 residues. The CDR3 DNA reads TGTGCCAGCAGCTTGGGGGCAGGGAGCACAGATACGCAGTATTTT. It yields the protein CASSLGAGSTDTQYF.

The J gene is TRBJ1-6, the V gene TRBV28; 7 bases fit TRBD1. Germline CDR1 reads MDHEN; CDR2 reads SYDVKM. The CDR3 totals 16 residues. V lost 3 bases to trimming and J lost 9 bases; unmatched junction nucleotides: 11. The CDR3 protein is CASSFEGQTILSPLHF. The CDR3, as DNA: TGTGCCAGCAGTTTCGAGGGACAGACAATTCTTTCACCCCTCCACTTT.

The chain recombines TRBV18 with TRBJ2-1; 7 nucleotides line up with TRBD2. Germline CDR1 is KGHSH and CDR2 is LQKENI. The CDR3 is 14 residues long. V dropped 6 bases and J dropped 8; count of bases not matched to a gene: 10. CDR3 sequence: CASSRSGPRDEQFF. The CDR3 DNA follows: TGTGCCAGCTCCCGTAGCGGGCCTAGGGATGAGCAGTTCTTC.

The chain recombines TRBV18 with TRBJ2-7, with 12 bases matching TRBD2. This CDR3 region has 15 residues. The germline V gene has CDR1 KGHSH and CDR2 LQKENI. V shed 3 bases and J 5 bases; nucleotides not matched to a gene: 5. The CDR3 spells CASSPRTSGTHEQYF. DNA of the CDR3: TGTGCCAGCTCACCTCGGACTAGCGGGACCCACGAGCAGTACTTC.

The chain is built from TRBV10-3 and TRBJ2-7; D gene unclear. Germline CDR1 and CDR2: ENHRY and SYGVKD. V lost 2 bases, J lost 6 bases, and 8 bases lay in between. CDR3 length: 12 amino acids. DNA of the CDR3: TGTGCCATCAGTGAGATGACCGGCGAGCAGTACTTC. This encodes CAISEMTGEQYF.

This chain links TRBV7-9 with TRBJ2-1; no firm D call. V was cut by 0 bases and J by 6 bases, with 9 bases left in between. Germline values: CDR1 SEHNR, CDR2 FQNEAQ (reference sequence). The CDR3 runs 14 residues. The CDR3 bases are TGTGCCAGCAGCTTAGCGCCCTCGATCAATGAGCAGTTCTTC. As protein: CASSLAPSINEQFF.

The chain employs TRBV5-6 and TRBJ2-5; a possible D gene is TRBD1 (7 bases). V lost 4 bases and J 2 bases, leaving 18 bases between the germline ends. Germline CDR1 reads SGHDT; CDR2 reads YYEEEE. The CDR3 extends over 16 amino acids. CDR3 nucleotides: TGTGCCAGCAGCCAGACAGGGAGGCAGAGTCAAGAGACCCAGTACTTC. Encoded protein: CASSQTGRQSQETQYF.

DNA of the CDR3: TGTGCCAGCAGCCCATGGGGACAGGGGGCGCCCGGAAACACCATATATTTT. This gives the protein CASSPWGQGAPGNTIYF. The chain is built from TRBV7-2 and TRBJ1-3; TRBD1 matches 12 bases. V gave up 5 bases and J gave up 4 bases; unmatched junction bases: 9. Germline loops: CDR1 SGHTA, CDR2 FQGNSA. The CDR3 spans 17 residues.

DNA of the CDR3: TGTGCCAGCGGGGGGACCGGGAATGAGCAGTTCTTC. Amino acid sequence: CASGGTGNEQFF. The gene calls are TRBV2 and TRBJ2-1; weak D call: TRBD2 (6 bases). The germline V gene encodes CDR1 SNHLY and CDR2 FYNNEI. Trimming took off 8 bases at V and 7 bases at J, with 12 bases between the two ends. CDR3 length: 12 amino acids.

The V call is TRBV28, the J call TRBJ2-6; a possible D gene is TRBD1 (5 bases). The V and J ends lost 2 bases and 0 bases respectively, with 5 bases between them. Germline V gene lookup returns CDR1 MDHEN and CDR2 SYDVKM. The CDR3 sequence is 15 residues long. CDR3: CASSLQGSGANVLTF. CDR3 sequence (DNA): TGTGCCAGCAGTTTACAGGGCTCTGGGGCCAACGTCCTGACTTTC.

CDR3 residues: CSVGDRGSYEQYF. CDR3 bases: TGCAGCGTCGGGGACAGGGGGTCTTACGAGCAGTACTTC. V gene TRBV29-1 combines with J gene TRBJ2-7; TRBD1 agrees at 11 bases. The CDR3 contains 13 residues. Germline V CDR1 and CDR2: SQVTM, ANQGSEA. The V segment lost 6 bases and the J segment 4 bases; nucleotides outside the gene matches: 5.

The CDR3 DNA sequence: TGTGCCAGCAGCGAGGGGAGACAACTAACACCCCTCCACTTT. Amino acids: CASSEGRQLTPLHF. The V call is TRBV9, the J call TRBJ1-6; D is perhaps TRBD1 (5 bases). This CDR3 spans 14 amino acids. The V end was cut by 3 bases, the J end by 11 bases, with 15 bases between. Germline values: CDR1 SGDLS, CDR2 YYNGEE. The full variable domain, in which reference TRBV9 and TRBJ1-6 provide the parts outside the CDR3, is DSGVTQTPKHLITATGQRVTLRCSPRSGDLSVYWYQQSLDQGLQFLIQYYNGEERAKGNILERFSAQQFPDLHSELNLSSLELGDSALYFCASSEGRQLTPLHFGNGTRLTVT.

The V gene is TRBV11-2, the J gene TRBJ2-1, with 12 bases identical to TRBD2. With 5 bases clipped from V and 6 bases from J, the junction kept 5 bases outside the gene matches. This CDR3 spans 15 amino acids. The germline gives CDR1 SGHAT, CDR2 FQNNGV. Here the CDR3 reads CASSTRTSGTNEQFF. The CDR3 coding sequence is TGTGCCAGCAGCACACGGACTAGCGGGACCAATGAGCAGTTCTTC. The whole variable domain, remainder taken from reference TRBV11-2 and TRBJ2-1, is EAGVAQSPRYKIIEKRQSVAFWCNPISGHATLYWYQQILGQGPKLLIQFQNNGVVDDSQLPKDRFSAERLKGVDSTLKIQPAKLEDSAVYLCASSTRTSGTNEQFFGPGTRLTVL.

The V call is TRBV2, the J call TRBJ1-6; D might be TRBD1 (6 bases). The CDR3 length is 16 residues. Trimming took off 4 bases at V and 7 bases at J, with 17 bases between the two ends. Germline V gene data show CDR1 as SNHLY and CDR2 as FYNNEI. The CDR3, as DNA: TGTGCCAGCAGTGGGGGCCCGGGCAGGGGCAATTCACCCCTCCACTTT. Its protein is CASSGGPGRGNSPLHF.

This chain uses TRBV10-3 with TRBJ2-1; possibly TRBD2 for D (6 bases). The germline CDR1 and CDR2 sequences are ENHRY and SYGVKD. Trimming took off 3 bases at V and 10 bases at J, with 16 bases between the two ends. CDR3 length: 14 residues. The CDR3, as DNA: TGTGCCATCAGTGACCTAAGGGCGCGGGGCGAGCAGTTCTTC. Protein: CAISDLRARGEQFF.

The gene calls are TRBV6-1 and TRBJ1-5; 11 bases line up with TRBD1. Germline V gene sequence: CDR1 MNHNS, CDR2 SASEGT. The CDR3 is 15 amino acids. J gave up 3 bases and V 4 bases, and 2 bases lay outside the gene matches. The DNA for the CDR3 is TGTGCCAGCAGTGTGGGACAGGGGGTCAATCAGCCCCAGCATTTT. Amino acids: CASSVGQGVNQPQHF.

The chain couples TRBV5-1 to TRBJ2-5; 10 bases match TRBD2. The germline V gene encodes CDR1 SGHRS and CDR2 YFSETQ. The CDR3 consists of 16 residues. The V segment lost 1 base and the J segment 3 bases; nucleotides outside the gene matches: 6. CDR3 in amino acids: CASSLQAGGNKETQYF. The CDR3 DNA follows: TGCGCCAGCAGCTTGCAAGCGGGAGGGAACAAAGAGACCCAGTACTTC.

This clone was observed a few times. The chain recombines TRBV4-1 with TRBJ1-2, with no clear D. Germline CDR1 MGHRA, CDR2 YSYEKL. The CDR3 has 12 amino acids. Trimming took off 0 bases at V and 5 bases at J, with 4 bases between the two ends. The CDR3 DNA is TGCGCCAGCAGCCAAGAAACGTATGGCTACACCTTC. Translating it yields CASSQETYGYTF.

V is TRBV19 and J is TRBJ1-1; D call uncertain. CDR1 is LNHDA, CDR2 SQIVND, per germline (reference sequence). The CDR3 spans 14 residues. V was clipped by 6 bases and J by 4 bases, with 15 bases between them. CDR3 loop: CASSFSISGTEAFF. The CDR3, as DNA: TGTGCCAGTAGCTTTTCTATATCGGGCACTGAAGCTTTCTTT.

V and J are TRBV5-1 and TRBJ2-7; D is unresolved. The germline V and J ends were trimmed by 0 bases and 4 bases, with 8 bases remaining between them. Germline loops: CDR1 SGHRS, CDR2 YFSETQ. CDR3 length: 13 amino acids. CDR3 sequence: CASSLGYPYEQYF. The CDR3 DNA reads as TGCGCCAGCAGCTTGGGATACCCTTACGAGCAGTACTTC.

The chain couples TRBV27 to TRBJ1-5, with TRBD1 matching over 7 bases. The CDR3 extends over 15 amino acids. V gave up 8 bases and J gave up 0 bases; unmatched junction bases: 7. The V gene's germline CDR1 is MNHEY and CDR2 SMNVEV (reference sequence). This CDR3 reads CASRGQPFSNQPQHF. CDR3 coding DNA: TGTGCCAGCCGGGGACAGCCTTTTAGCAATCAGCCCCAGCATTTT.

The chain recombines TRBV7-9 with TRBJ2-7, with D possibly TRBD1 on 6 matching bases. There are 16 residues in the CDR3. Germline lookup yields CDR1 SEHNR and CDR2 FQNEAQ (reference sequence). The V end lost 4 bases, the J end lost 3 bases, and 19 bases lay between the germline ends. The CDR3 DNA sequence: TGTGCCAGCAGCTCCCACCTACAAGACAGGATCTACGAGCAGTACTTC. Translated: CASSSHLQDRIYEQYF.

This sequence joins TRBV28 and TRBJ1-1; 7 bases line up with TRBD1. J lost 0 bases, V lost 4 bases, and 5 bases had no gene match. CDR1 is MDHEN, CDR2 SYDVKM, per germline. The CDR3 runs to 15 residues. The CDR3 spells CASSSFRGLNTEAFF. As DNA, the CDR3 is TGTGCCAGCAGTTCCTTTAGGGGGCTGAACACTGAAGCTTTCTTT.

V and J are TRBV2 and TRBJ2-6, with D unclear. V dropped 11 bases and J dropped 0 bases, with 11 bases sitting between them. The CDR3 totals 14 residues. Germline assignment: CDR1 SNHLY and CDR2 FYNNEI. In nucleotides, the CDR3 is TGTGCCTTGGAACGTGCCTCTGGGGCCAACGTCCTGACTTTC. It yields the protein CALERASGANVLTF.